Listed here are 18 T cell receptor beta chains from one sample, sequenced in a study. Using its own MiXCR run on the RT-PCR reads, TCRdb lists one record per CDR3 protein. The sample yields 550,000 to 750,000 distinct CDR3 sequences, 14% seen once. Material: memory CD4+ T cells from blood. The receptors were gathered from a female donor in good health, serving as a healthy control.

The V call is TRBV5-5, the J call TRBJ2-3; 7 nucleotides match TRBD2. Germline CDR1 SGHKS, CDR2 YYEKEE (reference sequence). Trimming took 2 bases from V and 5 from J; bases not matched to a gene: 8. This CDR3 is 15 amino acids long. The CDR3 loop is CASSFPQRGRDTQYF. The CDR3 DNA is TGTGCCAGCAGCTTCCCCCAGCGGGGAAGAGATACGCAGTATTTT. Based on the CDR3 plus reference TRBV5-5 and TRBJ2-3, the full variable domain is DAGVTQSPTHLIKTRGQQVTLRCSPISGHKSVSWYQQVLGQGPQFIFQYYEKEERGRGNFPDRFSARQFPNYSSELNVNALLLGDSALYLCASSFPQRGRDTQYFGPGTRLTVL.

The chain carries TRBV7-3 and TRBJ2-1; possible D gene TRBD1, 6 bases. The germline V gene has CDR1 SGHTA and CDR2 FQGTGA. CDR3 size: 14 residues. Deletions cut 5 bases from V and 12 bases from J, with 20 bases between. The CDR3 coding sequence is TGTGCCAGCAGCCTCGGACAGTCCCCACAGGGGCAGTTCTTC. Encoded protein: CASSLGQSPQGQFF. Looking up the rest from reference TRBV7-3 and TRBJ2-1 gives the full variable domain: GAGVSQTPSNKVTEKGKYVELRCDPISGHTALYWYRQSLGQGPEFLIYFQGTGAADDSGLPNDRFFAVRPEGSVSTLKIQRTERGDSAVYLCASSLGQSPQGQFFGPGTRLTVL.

This clonotype was seen a handful of times. This rearrangement joins TRBV7-6 to TRBJ2-1; tentative D call: TRBD2 (5 bases). The CDR3 covers 14 residues. The germline gives CDR1 SGHVS, CDR2 FNYEAQ. Trimming stripped 0 bases from V and 6 bases from J, with 9 bases between. CDR3 nucleotides: TGTGCCAGCAGCTTAGCGGGAGTTGGCAATGAGCAGTTCTTC. Translating gives CASSLAGVGNEQFF.

This clonotype was seen repeatedly, ten times or more. The V call is TRBV20-1, the J call TRBJ1-6; no definite D call. This CDR3 is built from 16 residues. The germline V and J ends were trimmed by 3 bases and 6 bases, with 18 bases remaining between them. Per germline, CDR1 DFQATT and CDR2 SNEGSKA (reference sequence). The DNA for the CDR3 is TGCAGTGCTAGGGCTTTCCTCCATTCCATTAATTCACCCCTCCACTTT. Residues: CSARAFLHSINSPLHF.

V usage is TRBV9 and J usage is TRBJ2-2; TRBD2 matches at 11 bases. The V gene's germline CDR1 is SGDLS and CDR2 YYNGEE. Trimming at V came to 2 bases and at J to 5 bases, leaving 2 bases not matched to a gene. The CDR3 is made up of 15 amino acids. DNA of the CDR3: TGTGCCAGCAGCGTGACTAGCGGGGCAACCGGGGAGCTGTTTTTT. It encodes CASSVTSGATGELFF.

The gene calls are TRBV12-3 or TRBV12-4 and TRBJ1-5, with unresolved D. V shed 3 bases and J shed 5 bases, with 14 bases lying between them. This CDR3 has 15 residues. The CDR3 bases are TGTGCCAGCAGTTTTAGGATAAGAACTGATCAGCCCCAGCATTTT. It is translated as CASSFRIRTDQPQHF.

This clonotype was recorded at least ten times. The chain combines TRBV12-3 or TRBV12-4 with TRBJ2-3, with 8 bases that match TRBD1. The CDR3 is 15 amino acids. V lost 5 bases and J lost 3; bases outside the gene matches: 7. The CDR3 DNA is TGTGCCAGCAGTGACAGGGGTGGCTTGACAGATACGCAGTATTTT. It is translated as CASSDRGGLTDTQYF.

At least ten counts were recorded for this clonotype. The rearrangement uses TRBV7-8 and TRBJ2-1; 7 bases fit TRBD2. The CDR3 length is 15 residues. Germline CDR1 and CDR2: SGHVS and FQNEAQ. Trimming took 7 bases from V and 0 from J; bases not matched to a gene: 6. The CDR3 region has the DNA TGTGCCAGCAACGAGGGAGGGAGCTCCTACAATGAGCAGTTCTTC. It is translated as CASNEGGSSYNEQFF.

This chain uses TRBV6-2 or TRBV6-3 with TRBJ1-1; D gene unclear. This CDR3 comprises 13 residues. Per the germline V gene, CDR1 is MNHEY and CDR2 is SVGEGT. The ends were cut back, 2 bases at V and 3 bases at J, with 7 bases in the middle. The CDR3 DNA reads TGTGCCAGCAGTTACAGGGCTGACACTGAAGCTTTCTTT. This codes for CASSYRADTEAFF.

This clonotype was detected a few times. DNA of the CDR3: TGTGCCAGCAGTCCGGGCCGGAGTGGGGGGGCGAGCTCCTACGAGCAGTACTTC. The encoded protein is CASSPGRSGGASSYEQYF. The V gene is TRBV6-6, the J gene TRBJ2-7; D perhaps matches TRBD2 (7 bases). V was pared by 5 bases and J by 0 bases, with 23 bases between. Germline V gives CDR1 MNHNY, CDR2 SVGAGI (reference sequence). The CDR3 length is 18 residues.

This clonotype was seen repeatedly, ten times or more. V is TRBV29-1 and J is TRBJ2-1; D is unclear. Germline V gene data show CDR1 as SQVTM and CDR2 as ANQGSEA. Trimming removed 4 bases from V and 9 bases from J, with 13 bases in between. This CDR3 has 12 amino acids. CDR3 region: CSVAAPGREQFF. CDR3 in DNA: TGCAGCGTTGCCGCTCCCGGGCGTGAGCAGTTCTTC.

The rearrangement uses TRBV11-1 and TRBJ2-1; 13 bases fit TRBD2. Per germline, CDR1 SGHAT and CDR2 FQDESV (reference sequence). The trim removed 4 bases at V and 7 bases at J, leaving 10 bases unmatched. The CDR3 runs to 17 residues. CDR3 nucleotides: TGTGCCAGCAGCTCTGTTGAAGGACTAGCGGGGGCAAATGAGCAGTTCTTC. This gives the protein CASSSVEGLAGANEQFF.

The chain joins TRBV2 to TRBJ1-6; tentatively, D is TRBD1 (5 bases). This CDR3 region has 14 residues. The germline V gene has CDR1 SNHLY and CDR2 FYNNEI. Trimming took off 6 bases at V and 10 bases at J, with 16 bases between the two ends. The CDR3 spells CASRGLTEGSPLHF. CDR3 bases: TGTGCCAGCAGGGGACTTACGGAGGGCTCACCCCTCCACTTT.

This CDR3 reads CASSSLYGTGLEGSPLHF. The DNA of the CDR3 is TGTGCCAGCAGCTCACTATATGGAACAGGGTTGGAAGGTTCACCCCTCCACTTT. The rearrangement joins TRBV7-9 to TRBJ1-6; a weak D match, TRBD1 (6 bases). This CDR3 has 18 residues. V was trimmed by 4 bases and J by 9 bases, leaving 25 bases between them. Germline-derived CDR1 and CDR2 are SEHNR and FQNEAQ (reference sequence). The full variable domain, rest sourced from reference TRBV7-9 and TRBJ1-6, is DTGVSQNPRHKITKRGQNVTFRCDPISEHNRLYWYRQTLGQGPEFLTYFQNEAQLEKSRLLSDRFSAERPKGSFSTLEIQRTEQGDSAMYLCASSSLYGTGLEGSPLHFGNGTRLTVT.

This clonotype has just a few counts. The rearrangement links TRBV20-1 to TRBJ2-5; D is ambiguous. Per germline, CDR1 DFQATT and CDR2 SNEGSKA (reference sequence). V was shortened by 0 bases and J by 3 bases, with 14 bases between the two germline ends. This CDR3 is built from 15 residues. The CDR3 DNA reads as TGCAGTGCTAGAGATTCGGGCCATGGGGAAGAGACCCAGTACTTC. It yields the protein CSARDSGHGEETQYF.

In this sample, this clonotype turned up a few times. At one boundary the junction diverges from the germline segment, which might be a read error. The chain employs TRBV11-1 and TRBJ1-1; D gene ambiguous. The CDR3 extends over 13 amino acids. The germline V gene has CDR1 SGHAT and CDR2 FQDESV (reference sequence). CDR3 sequence: CSSSLEPNTEAFF. The CDR3 bases are TGTTCCAGCAGCTTAGAACCGAACACTGAAGCTTTCTTT.

This clonotype was counted a few times. The rearrangement uses TRBV5-6 and TRBJ1-4; maybe TRBD1 (5 bases). Trimming removed 4 bases at V and 0 bases at J, with 13 bases between. This CDR3 contains 16 residues. CDR1 SGHDT and CDR2 YYEEEE come from the germline V gene. CDR3 loop: CASSLGAAATNEKLFF. In nucleotides, the CDR3 is TGTGCCAGCAGCCTAGGGGCAGCTGCAACTAATGAAAAACTGTTTTTT.

This clonotype was detected only a few times. The rearrangement links TRBV5-1 to TRBJ1-6, with TRBD1 matching over 9 bases. The CDR3 length is 18 residues. V lost 6 bases to trimming and J lost 0 bases; unmatched junction nucleotides: 10. Germline CDR1 is SGHRS and CDR2 is YFSETQ. The CDR3 DNA reads TGCGCCAGCAACCCGGGACAGGGCGTTAGCTCCTATAATTCACCCCTCCACTTT. Residues: CASNPGQGVSSYNSPLHF. The whole variable domain, remainder taken from reference TRBV5-1 and TRBJ1-6, is KAGVTQTPRYLIKTRGQQVTLSCSPISGHRSVSWYQQTPGQGLQFLFEYFSETQRNKGNFPGRFSGRQFSNSRSEMNVSTLELGDSALYLCASNPGQGVSSYNSPLHFGNGTRLTVT.